Below are 19 T cell receptor beta chains sequenced from a single sample in a study of cytomegalovirus exposure and HLA in healthy donors. With 60 Vbeta and 13 Jbeta primers, the PCR was carried out. Libraries were prepared by immunoSEQ multiplex PCR; TCRdb keeps only in-frame clonotypes and omits some of them. The table has some 180,000 clones, roughly 73% seen once; the top ten hold 1.5% to 2%. The sequenced sample consisted of PBMCs. The receptors here all came from a woman younger than 45 in good health and CMV-seronegative.

The chain carries TRBV5-4 and TRBJ1-1; D ambiguous. The CDR3 sequence is 12 residues long. The V and J ends lost 4 bases and 8 bases respectively, with 12 bases between them. The germline V gene has CDR1 SGHNT and CDR2 YYREEE (reference sequence). In nucleotides, the CDR3 is TGTGCCAGCAGCCTGAGCCGTTCGGAAGCTTTCTTT. It specifies CASSLSRSEAFF.

This chain uses TRBV6-4 with TRBJ1-6; the match to TRBD1 covers 8 bases. Germline CDR1 is MRHNA and CDR2 is SNTAGT. This CDR3 has 18 residues. V shed 2 bases and J 7 bases; nucleotides not matched to a gene: 13. CDR3 protein: CASSDLGGPGGMNSPLHF. The DNA for the CDR3 is TGTGCCAGCAGTGACCTTGGGGGGCCAGGGGGCATGAATTCACCCCTCCACTTT.

This clone occurred once. This chain joins TRBV11-2 and TRBJ1-5; no clear D gene. CDR3 length: 14 amino acids. The germline gives CDR1 SGHAT, CDR2 FQNNGV. V lost 1 base, J lost 3 bases, and 7 bases lay in between. The CDR3 reads CASSLGQFNQPQHF. The CDR3 bases are TGTGCCAGCAGCTTAGGGCAGTTCAATCAGCCCCAGCATTTT.

With regard to this clone: The same CDR3 arises from other DNA sequences in this sample as well. V and J are TRBV28 and TRBJ2-7; 12 positions agree with TRBD1. The CDR3 runs to 15 residues. Germline V gives CDR1 MDHEN, CDR2 SYDVKM. Trimming cost V 5 bases and J 5 bases; bases outside gene matches: 7. The CDR3: CASSTTGTGGDEQYF. Here the CDR3 DNA reads TGTGCCAGCAGTACAACCGGGACAGGGGGCGACGAGCAGTACTTC. Full variable domain (missing parts from reference TRBV28 and TRBJ2-7): DVKVTQSSRYLVKRTGEKVFLECVQDMDHENMFWYRQDPGLGLRLIYFSYDVKMKEKGDIPEGYSVSREKKERFSLILESASTNQTSMYLCASSTTGTGGDEQYFGPGTRLTVT.

This clone was detected a few times. The chain employs TRBV9 and TRBJ2-5; TRBD2 aligns across 7 bases. V was pared by 4 bases and J by 7 bases, with 13 bases of the junction left unmatched. Germline V gene data show CDR1 as SGDLS and CDR2 as YYNGEE. The length of the CDR3 is 15 residues. The DNA of the CDR3 is TGTGCCAGCAGCCCTAAGCTAGCGGACCTGGGGACCCAGTACTTC. Translation: CASSPKLADLGTQYF.

V usage is TRBV6-1 and J usage is TRBJ1-1; D is perhaps TRBD1 (5 bases). The CDR3 has 14 residues. Germline V lookup: CDR1 MNHNS, CDR2 SASEGT. V lost 7 bases, J lost 4 bases, and 16 bases lay in between. The CDR3 loop reads CASTLSTGGTEAFF. CDR3 sequence (DNA): TGTGCCAGCACCCTCAGCACGGGGGGCACTGAAGCTTTCTTT.

This clone appeared a single time. The rearrangement uses TRBV19 and TRBJ1-5; 8 bases map to TRBD1. From germline, CDR1 is LNHDA and CDR2 SQIVND (reference sequence). The CDR3 covers 18 residues. V gave up 4 bases and J gave up 0 bases; unmatched junction bases: 11. CDR3 nucleotides: TGTGCCAGTAGTACACCGGGACAGGATACTAATAGCAATCAGCCCCAGCATTTT. This codes for CASSTPGQDTNSNQPQHF.

The V call is TRBV6-6, the J call TRBJ1-2; no definite D call. Trimming took 6 bases from V and 2 from J, leaving 16 bases between them. Germline V gives CDR1 MNHNY, CDR2 SVGAGI (reference sequence). The CDR3 has 15 amino acids. CDR3 residues: CASRKTRHTNYGYTF. DNA of the CDR3: TGTGCCAGCAGGAAAACCAGACACACCAACTATGGCTACACCTTC.

J is TRBJ1-5 and V is TRBV12-5; tentative D call: TRBD1 (5 bases). This CDR3 is built from 16 residues. CDR1 and CDR2 from the germline V gene are LGHNT and FRNRAP. Trimming removed 0 bases at V and 7 bases at J, with 16 bases between. In DNA, the CDR3 is TGTGCTAGTGGTTTGGTACCCCAGGGTTTAGAGCAGCCCCAGCATTTT. It encodes CASGLVPQGLEQPQHF.

Concerning this clone: The sample contains more than one DNA sequence encoding this CDR3. This chain joins TRBV4-3 and TRBJ2-3; D possibly corresponds to TRBD1 (7 bases). This CDR3 has 16 amino acids. The germline V gene encodes CDR1 LGHNA and CDR2 YSLEER. V lost 0 bases and J lost 3, with 13 bases in between. CDR3 sequence reads: CASSQDQGGGTDTQYF. CDR3 bases: TGCGCCAGCAGCCAAGATCAGGGGGGAGGAACAGATACGCAGTATTTT.

In this sample, this clone turned up a few times. This specimen includes other DNA sequences encoding the same CDR3. The CDR3 sequence: CASSLGANTEAFF. The CDR3 bases are TGTGCCAGCAGCTTGGGAGCGAACACTGAAGCTTTCTTT. V is TRBV7-3 and J is TRBJ1-1, with D uncertain. With 3 bases removed from V and 1 base from J, the gap between germline ends came to 6 bases. Germline loops: CDR1 SGHTA, CDR2 FQGTGA. This CDR3 has 13 residues.

The chain has TRBV5-4 and TRBJ2-7; possibly TRBD1 for D (6 bases). The germline gives CDR1 SGHNT, CDR2 YYREEE (reference sequence). The V and J ends lost 2 bases and 4 bases respectively, with 19 bases between them. CDR3 length: 16 residues. The CDR3 region is CASSLGGGRARYEQYF. Written as DNA, the CDR3 is TGTGCCAGCAGCTTAGGGGGTGGCAGGGCGAGGTACGAGCAGTACTTC.

This clone was observed a single time. The chain joins TRBV4-2 to TRBJ2-1, with TRBD2 matching 10 bases. Germline V lookup: CDR1 LGHNA, CDR2 YNFKEQ. This CDR3 is 19 amino acids long. V lost 1 base and J lost 1; bases outside the gene matches: 10. CDR3: CASSQGRWQTSGSYNEQFF. In DNA, the CDR3 is TGTGCCAGCAGCCAAGGGAGGTGGCAGACTAGCGGGTCCTACAATGAGCAGTTCTTC.

The genes are TRBV19 and TRBJ1-2; D unclear. Deletions cut 5 bases from V and 8 bases from J, with 15 bases between. The CDR3 consists of 13 residues. Germline CDR1 reads LNHDA; CDR2 reads SQIVND (reference sequence). For the CDR3, the DNA is TGTGCCAGTAGTTGGTGGGGAGCTGACGGCTACACCTTC. Translated, it gives CASSWWGADGYTF. Looking up the rest from reference TRBV19 and TRBJ1-2 gives the full variable domain: DGGITQSPKYLFRKEGQNVTLSCEQNLNHDAMYWYRQDPGQGLRLIYYSQIVNDFQKGDIAEGYSVSREKKESFPLTVTSAQKNPTAFYLCASSWWGADGYTFGSGTRLTVV.

With regard to this clone: At one boundary the junction diverges from the germline segment, which might be a read error. This chain uses TRBV6-1 with TRBJ2-7; D is perhaps TRBD2 (6 bases). The CDR3 is 13 amino acids. Germline V lookup: CDR1 MNHNS, CDR2 SASEGT. DNA for the CDR3: TGTGCCAGCAGGCTATGGGAGGACCGGACACCGTTATTC. This sequence encodes CASRLWEDRTPLF.

V is TRBV4-1 and J is TRBJ2-3, with 9 bases that match TRBD2. Germline V gives CDR1 MGHRA, CDR2 YSYEKL. The trim removed 3 bases at V and 6 bases at J, leaving 10 bases unmatched. The CDR3 covers 16 residues. DNA of the CDR3: TGCGCCAGCAGCCACCAAGGGCGGGGGGGCCGGGATACGCAGTATTTT. Its protein product is CASSHQGRGGRDTQYF.

This clone came up once. The chain has TRBV7-8 and TRBJ1-1; D unclear. V lost 5 bases, J lost 0 bases, and 16 bases lay in between. This CDR3 is 16 amino acids long. Germline-derived CDR1 and CDR2 are SGHVS and FQNEAQ. CDR3 region: CASSPRAGRMNTEAFF. The CDR3 coding sequence is TGTGCCAGCAGCCCGCGTGCCGGGAGGATGAACACTGAAGCTTTCTTT.

The V gene is TRBV4-3, the J gene TRBJ1-1; 8 nucleotides agree with TRBD1. Germline V gene lookup returns CDR1 LGHNA and CDR2 YSLEER. The CDR3 loop spans 16 amino acids. V was pared by 0 bases and J by 6 bases, with 9 bases of the junction left unmatched. Here the CDR3 reads CASSQDRRQGISEAFF. The CDR3 nucleotides read TGCGCCAGCAGCCAAGATAGGCGACAGGGGATCTCTGAAGCTTTCTTT.

This clone was counted a few times. The chain couples TRBV29-1 to TRBJ2-1; TRBD2 matches 8 bases. V trimming: 5 bases; J trimming: 7 bases; junction bases outside the gene matches: 13. Per the germline V gene, CDR1 is SQVTM and CDR2 is ANQGSEA. There are 15 residues in the CDR3. The CDR3 DNA is TGCAGCGTTCTCGGGAGGGGACCGCAGCCGAATGAGCAGTTCTTC. It translates to CSVLGRGPQPNEQFF.